This T cell receptor (beta chain) stems from a study of post-analysis software for immune sequencing data. About the study: Relapsing-remitting, secondary progressive and progressive-relapsing forms of multiple sclerosis all featured among disease courses.

Findings and limits, study-wide: Same-batch samples co-clustered strongly by F measure. Controls showed lower frequencies than patients for a handful of TRBV segments, and TRBV5-6, TRBV5-1 and TRBV20-1 were among these. Controls' normalized Chao1 diversity significantly exceeded that of multiple sclerosis patients.

Of note for this clonotype: Antigen specificity is unknown.

With V trimmed by 3 bases and J by 7 bases, 8 bases remained unmatched. The V gene's germline CDR1 is MNHEY and CDR2 SVGAGI. This CDR3 has 16 residues. Each TCR beta cDNA library carried unique molecular identifiers. With roughly 1 to 11 million T cells as the source, roughly 0.5 million cDNA molecules resulted. TCRdb redid the calling of the PCR reads with MiXCR, one entry per CDR3 protein. The top ten hold more than 0.55% of the sample, which has about 760,000 distinct CDR3 sequences, roughly 27% seen once. The chain combines TRBV6-5 with TRBJ1-6; TRBD1 matches at 8 bases. Sequenced: blood. This sequence was found in a girl under 18 with multiple sclerosis. The CDR3 sequence: CASSYKQGAWNSPLHF. In DNA, the CDR3 is TGTGCCAGCAGTTATAAGCAGGGGGCATGGAATTCACCCCTCCACTTT.